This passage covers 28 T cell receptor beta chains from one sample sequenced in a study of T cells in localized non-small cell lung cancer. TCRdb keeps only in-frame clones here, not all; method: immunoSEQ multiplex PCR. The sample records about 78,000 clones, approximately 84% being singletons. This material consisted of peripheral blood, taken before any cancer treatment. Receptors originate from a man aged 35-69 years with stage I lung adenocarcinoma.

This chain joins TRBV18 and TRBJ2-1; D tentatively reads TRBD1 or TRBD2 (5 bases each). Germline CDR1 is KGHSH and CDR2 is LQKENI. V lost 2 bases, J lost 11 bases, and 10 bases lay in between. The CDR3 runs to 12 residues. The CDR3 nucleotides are TGTGCCAGCTCACCAGGGGGTGGACAGCAGTTCTTC. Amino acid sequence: CASSPGGGQQFF.

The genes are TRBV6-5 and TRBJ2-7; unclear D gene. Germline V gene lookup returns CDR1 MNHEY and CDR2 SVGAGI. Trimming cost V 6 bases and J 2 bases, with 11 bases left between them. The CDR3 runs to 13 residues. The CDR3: CASRRPITYEQYF. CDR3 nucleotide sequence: TGTGCCAGCAGGAGACCGATCACCTACGAGCAGTACTTC.

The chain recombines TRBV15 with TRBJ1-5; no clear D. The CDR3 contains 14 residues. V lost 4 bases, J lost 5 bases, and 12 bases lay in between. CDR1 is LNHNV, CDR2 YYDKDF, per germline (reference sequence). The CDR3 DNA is TGTGCCACCAGCAAGGGTATTTCCTATCAGCCCCAGCATTTT. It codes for CATSKGISYQPQHF.

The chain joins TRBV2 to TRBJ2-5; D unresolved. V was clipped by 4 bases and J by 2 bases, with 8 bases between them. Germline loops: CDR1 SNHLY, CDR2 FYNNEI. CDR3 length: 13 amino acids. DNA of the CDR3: TGTGCCAGCAGTGTAACAGTTCAAGAGACCCAGTACTTC. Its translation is CASSVTVQETQYF. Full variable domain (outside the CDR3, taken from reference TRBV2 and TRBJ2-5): EPEVTQTPSHQVTQMGQEVILRCVPISNHLYFYWYRQILGQKVEFLVSFYNNEISEKSEIFDDQFSVERPDGSNFTLKIRSTKLEDSAMYFCASSVTVQETQYFGPGTRLLVL.

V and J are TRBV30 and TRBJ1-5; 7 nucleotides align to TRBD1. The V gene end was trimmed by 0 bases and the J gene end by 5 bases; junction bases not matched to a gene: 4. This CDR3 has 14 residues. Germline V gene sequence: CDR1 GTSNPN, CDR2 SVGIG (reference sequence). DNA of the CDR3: TGTGCCTGGAGTGTACGTGACAGGGATCAGCCCCAGCATTTT. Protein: CAWSVRDRDQPQHF.

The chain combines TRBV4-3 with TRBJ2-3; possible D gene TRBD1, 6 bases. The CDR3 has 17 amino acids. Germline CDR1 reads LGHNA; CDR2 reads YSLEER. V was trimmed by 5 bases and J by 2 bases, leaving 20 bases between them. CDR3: CASSAQGPTALTDTQYF. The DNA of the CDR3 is TGCGCCAGCAGCGCTCAGGGGCCTACTGCCCTCACAGATACGCAGTATTTT.

The CDR3 DNA reads TGTGCCTTGACTAGCGGGGGGGCCAGAGGGTACGGTCAGCAGTTCTTC. Protein product: CALTSGGARGYGQQFF. The chain joins TRBV30 to TRBJ2-1; 14 bases agree with TRBD2. Germline V gives CDR1 GTSNPN, CDR2 SVGIG (reference sequence). Unmatched junction bases numbered 16, after V lost 7 bases and J lost 11 bases. The CDR3 is 16 amino acids. Variable domain in full (rest from reference TRBV30 and TRBJ2-1): SQTIHQWPATLVQPVGSPLSLECTVEGTSNPNLYWYRQAAGRGLQLLFYSVGIGQISSEVPQNLSASRPQDRQFILSSKKLLLSDSGFYLCALTSGGARGYGQQFFGPGTRLTVL.

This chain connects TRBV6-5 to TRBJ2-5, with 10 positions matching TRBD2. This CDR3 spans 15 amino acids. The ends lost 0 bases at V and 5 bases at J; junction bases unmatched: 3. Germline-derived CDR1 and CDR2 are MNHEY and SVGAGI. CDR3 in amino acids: CASSYSGAGGETQYF. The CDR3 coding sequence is TGTGCCAGCAGTTACTCCGGAGCGGGAGGGGAGACCCAGTACTTC.

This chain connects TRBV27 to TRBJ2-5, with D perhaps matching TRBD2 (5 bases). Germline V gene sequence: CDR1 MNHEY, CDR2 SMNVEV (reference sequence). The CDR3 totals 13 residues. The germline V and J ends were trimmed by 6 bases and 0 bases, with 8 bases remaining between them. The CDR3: CASRRVNQETQYF. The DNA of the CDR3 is TGTGCCAGCAGGAGGGTCAACCAAGAGACCCAGTACTTC.

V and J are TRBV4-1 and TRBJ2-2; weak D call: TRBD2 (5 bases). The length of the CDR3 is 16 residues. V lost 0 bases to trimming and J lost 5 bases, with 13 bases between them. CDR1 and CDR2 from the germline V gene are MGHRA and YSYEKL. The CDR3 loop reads CASSQDGRPGTGELFF. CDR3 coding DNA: TGCGCCAGCAGCCAAGATGGCCGCCCGGGGACCGGGGAGCTGTTTTTT.

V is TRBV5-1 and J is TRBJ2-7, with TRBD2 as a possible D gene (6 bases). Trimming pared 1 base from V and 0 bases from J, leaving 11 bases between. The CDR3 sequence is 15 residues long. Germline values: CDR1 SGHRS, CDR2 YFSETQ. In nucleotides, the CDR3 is TGCGCCAGCAGCTTGCTTGCGGGAAGCTCCTACGAGCAGTACTTC. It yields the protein CASSLLAGSSYEQYF.

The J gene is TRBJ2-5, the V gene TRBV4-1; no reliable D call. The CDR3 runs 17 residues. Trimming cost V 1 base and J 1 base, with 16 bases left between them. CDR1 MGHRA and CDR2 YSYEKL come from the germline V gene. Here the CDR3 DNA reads TGCGCCAGCAGCCAAGTCCTCACCGTCCGTTCCCAAGAGACCCAGTACTTC. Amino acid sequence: CASSQVLTVRSQETQYF.

CDR3 loop: CASSFASSSYEQYF. Here the CDR3 DNA reads TGTGCCAGCAGCTTTGCGAGTAGCTCCTACGAGCAGTACTTC. The chain uses TRBV7-8 and TRBJ2-7, with D unresolved. CDR1 SGHVS and CDR2 FQNEAQ come from the germline V gene. The CDR3 has 14 residues. V was cut by 3 bases and J by 0 bases, with 9 bases left in between.

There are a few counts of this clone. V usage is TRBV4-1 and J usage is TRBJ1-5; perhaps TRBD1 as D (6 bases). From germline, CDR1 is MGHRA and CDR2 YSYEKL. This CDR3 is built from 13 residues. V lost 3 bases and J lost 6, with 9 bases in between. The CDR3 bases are TGCGCCAGCAGCCATGAAGGGGGTCAGCCCCAGCATTTT. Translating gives CASSHEGGQPQHF.

CDR3 DNA: TGTGCCAGCAGTGGGGGGACATGGAACACTGAAGCTTTCTTT. Residues: CASSGGTWNTEAFF. V usage is TRBV6-1 and J usage is TRBJ1-1, with TRBD1 as a possible D gene (6 bases). V dropped 4 bases and J dropped 1 base, with 10 bases sitting between them. Germline values: CDR1 MNHNS, CDR2 SASEGT. The CDR3 length is 14 residues.

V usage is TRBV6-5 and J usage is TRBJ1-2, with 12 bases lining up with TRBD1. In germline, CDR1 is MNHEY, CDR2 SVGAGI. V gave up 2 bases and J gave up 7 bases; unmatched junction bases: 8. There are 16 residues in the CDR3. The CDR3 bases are TGTGCCAGCAGTTACCTGGGGGACAGGGGGCGTGGTGGCTACACCTTC. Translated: CASSYLGDRGRGGYTF.

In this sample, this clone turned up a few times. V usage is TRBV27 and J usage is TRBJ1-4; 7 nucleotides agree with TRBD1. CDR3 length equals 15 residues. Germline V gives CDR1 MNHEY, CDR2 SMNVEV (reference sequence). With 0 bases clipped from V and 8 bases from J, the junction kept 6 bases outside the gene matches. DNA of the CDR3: TGTGCCAGCAGTTTATCGTGGGACAGAGGGGAAAAACTGTTTTTT. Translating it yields CASSLSWDRGEKLFF. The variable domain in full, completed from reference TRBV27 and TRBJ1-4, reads EAQVTQNPRYLITVTGKKLTVTCSQNMNHEYMSWYRQDPGLGLRQIYYSMNVEVTDKGDVPEGYKVSRKEKRNFPLILESPSPNQTSLYFCASSLSWDRGEKLFFGSGTQLSVL.

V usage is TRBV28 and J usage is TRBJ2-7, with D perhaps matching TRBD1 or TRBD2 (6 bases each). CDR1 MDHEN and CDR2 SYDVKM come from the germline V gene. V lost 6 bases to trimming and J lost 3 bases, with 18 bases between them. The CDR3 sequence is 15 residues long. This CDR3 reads CASRPQGGGGYEQYF. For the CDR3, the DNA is TGTGCCAGCAGACCCCAAGGGGGAGGTGGCTACGAGCAGTACTTC.

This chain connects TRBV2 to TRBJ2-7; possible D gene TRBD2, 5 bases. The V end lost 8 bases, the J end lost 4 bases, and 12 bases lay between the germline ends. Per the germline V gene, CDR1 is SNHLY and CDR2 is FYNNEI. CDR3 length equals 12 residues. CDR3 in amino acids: CASFRTGYEQYF. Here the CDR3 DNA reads TGTGCCAGCTTCAGGACTGGTTACGAGCAGTACTTC.

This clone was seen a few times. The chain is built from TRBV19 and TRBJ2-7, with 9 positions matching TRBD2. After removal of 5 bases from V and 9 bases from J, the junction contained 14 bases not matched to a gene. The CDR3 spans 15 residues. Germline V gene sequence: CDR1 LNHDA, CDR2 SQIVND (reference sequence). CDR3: CASSPEKAGGIVQYF. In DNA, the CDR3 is TGTGCCAGTAGTCCCGAAAAAGCGGGGGGCATTGTGCAGTACTTC.

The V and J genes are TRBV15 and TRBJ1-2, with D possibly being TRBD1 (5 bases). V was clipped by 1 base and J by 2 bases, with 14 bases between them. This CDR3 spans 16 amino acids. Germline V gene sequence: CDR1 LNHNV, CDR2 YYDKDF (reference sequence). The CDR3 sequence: CATSRAEGMVNYGYTF. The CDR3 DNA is TGTGCCACCAGCAGAGCGGAGGGGATGGTGAACTATGGCTACACCTTC.

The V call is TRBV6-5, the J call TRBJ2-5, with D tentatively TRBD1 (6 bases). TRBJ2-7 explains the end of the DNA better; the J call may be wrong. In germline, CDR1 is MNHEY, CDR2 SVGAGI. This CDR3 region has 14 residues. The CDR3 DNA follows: TGTGCCAGCAGCAAAAGGACAGTAGCTTACGAGCAGTACTTC. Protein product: CASSKRTVAYEQYF.

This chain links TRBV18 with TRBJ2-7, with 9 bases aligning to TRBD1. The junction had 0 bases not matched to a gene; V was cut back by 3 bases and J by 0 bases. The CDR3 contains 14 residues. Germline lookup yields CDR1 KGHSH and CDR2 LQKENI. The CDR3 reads CASSPGQGSYEQYF. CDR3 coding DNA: TGTGCCAGCTCACCGGGACAGGGCTCCTACGAGCAGTACTTC. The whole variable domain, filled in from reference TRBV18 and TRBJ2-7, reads NAGVMQNPRHLVRRRGQEARLRCSPMKGHSHVYWYRQLPEEGLKFMVYLQKENIIDESGMPKERFSAEFPKEGPSILRIQQVVRGDSAAYFCASSPGQGSYEQYFGPGTRLTVT.

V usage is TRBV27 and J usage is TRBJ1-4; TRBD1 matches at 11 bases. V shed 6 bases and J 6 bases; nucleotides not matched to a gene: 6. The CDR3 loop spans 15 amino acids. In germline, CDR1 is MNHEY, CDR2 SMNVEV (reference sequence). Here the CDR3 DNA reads TGTGCCAGCAGGGCCTGGGGACAGGGGGATGAAAAACTGTTTTTT. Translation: CASRAWGQGDEKLFF.

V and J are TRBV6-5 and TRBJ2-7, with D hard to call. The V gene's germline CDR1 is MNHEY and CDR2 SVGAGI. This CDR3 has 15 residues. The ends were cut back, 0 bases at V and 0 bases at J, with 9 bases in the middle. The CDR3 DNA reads TGTGCCAGCAGTTACTCCCACACCAGCTCCTACGAGCAGTACTTC. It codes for CASSYSHTSSYEQYF.

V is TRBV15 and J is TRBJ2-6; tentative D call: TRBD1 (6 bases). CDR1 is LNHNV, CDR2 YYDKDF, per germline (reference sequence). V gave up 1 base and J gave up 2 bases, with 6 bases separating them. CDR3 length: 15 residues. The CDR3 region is CATSRAGAGANVLTF. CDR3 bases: TGTGCCACCAGCAGAGCAGGGGCTGGGGCCAACGTCCTGACTTTC.

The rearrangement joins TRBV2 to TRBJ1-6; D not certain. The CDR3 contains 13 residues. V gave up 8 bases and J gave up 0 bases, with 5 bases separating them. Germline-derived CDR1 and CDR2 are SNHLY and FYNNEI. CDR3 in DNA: TGTGCCAGCTCCAGCTCCTATAATTCACCCCTCCACTTT. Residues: CASSSSYNSPLHF.

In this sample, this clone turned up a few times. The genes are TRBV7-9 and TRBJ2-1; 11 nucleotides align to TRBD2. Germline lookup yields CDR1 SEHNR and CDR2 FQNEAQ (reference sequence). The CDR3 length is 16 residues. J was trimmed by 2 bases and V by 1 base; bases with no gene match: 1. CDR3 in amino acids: CASSLGLAGTYNEQFF. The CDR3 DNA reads TGTGCCAGCAGCTTAGGACTAGCGGGGACCTACAATGAGCAGTTCTTC. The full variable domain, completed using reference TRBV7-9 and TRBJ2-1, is DTGVSQNPRHKITKRGQNVTFRCDPISEHNRLYWYRQTLGQGPEFLTYFQNEAQLEKSRLLSDRFSAERPKGSFSTLEIQRTEQGDSAMYLCASSLGLAGTYNEQFFGPGTRLTVL.